This T cell receptor (beta chain) was sequenced during a study of OX40 agonist ivuxolimab in advanced cancers. This clone showed up many times. This CDR3 is 12 amino acids long. The germline V and J ends were trimmed by 4 bases and 3 bases, with 3 bases remaining between them. Germline lookup yields CDR1 SGHTA and CDR2 FQGNSA. The protocol was immunoSEQ multiplex PCR, while the TCRdb copy is restricted to in-frame clones and leaves out a portion. The sample has some 90,000 clones, roughly 93% seen once. The sequence was obtained from an adult with an advanced solid tumor such as melanoma, head and neck, liver or kidney cancer. The V and J genes are TRBV7-2 and TRBJ2-2; no definite D call. The specimen was CD4+ or CD8+ T cells sorted from blood, collected in a trial of the OX40 agonist ivuxolimab. CDR3 nucleotides: TGTGCCAGCAGCTCCGACACCGGGGAGCTGTTTTTT. Its protein product is CASSSDTGELFF.